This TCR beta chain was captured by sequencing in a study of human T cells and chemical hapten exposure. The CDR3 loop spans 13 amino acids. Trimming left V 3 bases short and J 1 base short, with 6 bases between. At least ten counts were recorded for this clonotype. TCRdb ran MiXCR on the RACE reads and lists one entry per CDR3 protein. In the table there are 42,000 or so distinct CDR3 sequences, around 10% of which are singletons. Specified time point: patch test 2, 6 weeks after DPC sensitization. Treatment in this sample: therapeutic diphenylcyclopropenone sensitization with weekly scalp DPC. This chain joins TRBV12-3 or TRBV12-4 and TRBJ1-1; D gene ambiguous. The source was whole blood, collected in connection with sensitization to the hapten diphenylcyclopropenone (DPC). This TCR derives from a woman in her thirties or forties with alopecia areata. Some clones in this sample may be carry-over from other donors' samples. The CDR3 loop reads CASSFTGNTEAFF. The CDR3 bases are TGTGCCAGCAGTTTTACGGGGAACACTGAAGCTTTCTTT.